These T cell receptor beta chains were read from a single sample in a study of blood T cell repertoires in COVID-19. Sequencing used immunoSEQ multiplex PCR; TCRdb keeps in-frame clones, though not all of them. Of 280,000 or so clones detected, roughly 86% appear once; the ten largest clones hold 2.9%. The sample was PBMCs or T cells enriched from blood (not recorded which). These receptors all come from a woman aged 45-59 years who had been exposed to COVID-19. CDR3s include the opening cysteine and the closing phenylalanine or tryptophan. D genes are given only for firm matches. The listing skips clone size in some rows; elsewhere it reads once, few, many or a size class.

cdr3_aa cdr3_nt clone_size j_call v_call d_call
CASSLLNYEQYF TGTGCCAGCAGCCTACTGAACTACGAGCAGTACTTC . TRBJ2-7 TRBV7-9 .
CASSFSGGETQYF TGTGCCAGCAGCTTCAGCGGCGGAGAGACCCAGTACTTC . TRBJ2-5 TRBV11-2 .
CASSEYRGTVNEKLFF TGTGCCAGCAGTGAATATAGGGGGACAGTCAATGAAAAACTGTTTTTT once TRBJ1-4 TRBV25-1 TRBD1
CASSLVITSPPHYGYTF TGTGCCAGCAGCTTAGTAATCACTTCCCCCCCCCACTATGGCTACACCTTC . TRBJ1-2 TRBV7-2 .
CASSFSTGSEKLFF TGTGCCAGCAGTTTCTCAACGGGATCGGAAAAACTGTTTTTT . TRBJ1-4 TRBV27 .
CASRGTASTDTQYF TGTGCCAGCAGGGGGACAGCCAGCACAGATACGCAGTATTTT once TRBJ2-3 TRBV9 TRBD1
CAIRGDSDYNEQFF TGTGCCATCAGGGGGGACAGTGACTACAATGAGCAGTTCTTC . TRBJ2-1 TRBV10-3 TRBD1
CAISERQATNTEAFF TGTGCCATCAGTGAACGACAGGCGACGAACACTGAAGCTTTCTTT . TRBJ1-1 TRBV10-3 .
CASSPDRGGTEAFF TGCGCCAGCAGCCCGGACAGGGGAGGCACTGAAGCTTTCTTT . TRBJ1-1 TRBV5-1 TRBD1
CASSPLGQAGEQYF TGTGCCAGCAGCCCCTTGGGACAGGCAGGGGAGCAGTACTTC . TRBJ2-7 TRBV7-9 TRBD1
CASSLEGTGGTEAFF TGTGCCAGCAGCTTAGAGGGGACAGGGGGCACTGAAGCTTTCTTT . TRBJ1-1 TRBV7-9 TRBD1
CASSLPEGDTQYF TGCGCCAGCAGCTTGCCGGAGGGAGATACGCAGTATTTT . TRBJ2-3 TRBV5-1 .
CASSMGVGGTEAFF TGTGCCAGCAGCATGGGGGTCGGGGGCACTGAAGCTTTCTTT . TRBJ1-1 TRBV5-6 .
CASSPGPSPSTEAFF TGTGCCAGCTCACCGGGCCCTTCACCGAGCACTGAAGCTTTCTTT once TRBJ1-1 TRBV18 .